The clone carrying this T cell receptor (beta chain) was observed a handful of times. Its specificity is not known. The sample is drawn from a study of T cell responses to AZD1222 COVID-19 vaccine. Whole-study findings and limits: Targeting of unmutated variant regions was reportedly seen in nearly half of spike-specific TCRs.

Trimming stripped 8 bases from V and 4 bases from J, with 15 bases between. The V gene's germline CDR1 is SGHVS and CDR2 FQNEAQ. The CDR3 contains 13 residues. Data came from immunoSEQ multiplex PCR; TCRdb stores just in-frame clones and leaves some out. The profile covers about 100,000 clones, with approximately 90% appearing a single time and about 3% taken by the ten largest. This clonotype originated in an adult in good health. The V and J genes are TRBV7-8 and TRBJ2-7, with D perhaps matching TRBD1 (6 bases). The sample here was peripheral blood, taken on day 0 of AZD1222 vaccination. The CDR3 here is CASSRGLRYEQYF. CDR3 sequence (DNA): TGTGCCAGCTCGAGGGGGTTAAGGTACGAGCAGTACTTC.